The 19 T cell receptor beta chains below come from one sample, sequenced in a study of T cells after yellow fever vaccination. TCRdb processed the 5' RACE reads anew with MiXCR; each CDR3 protein has one entry. The repertoire holds roughly 520,000 distinct CDR3 sequences, with around a fifth as singletons. Source: PBMCs, taken about 20 days after the first yellow fever vaccination. These receptors were collected from a man between 18 and 35 years old who received the YFV17D yellow fever vaccine.

A few counts support this clonotype. The chain combines TRBV5-4 with TRBJ2-2, with 9 bases aligning to TRBD2. There are 15 residues in the CDR3. Germline V lookup: CDR1 SGHNT, CDR2 YYREEE (reference sequence). V gave up 2 bases and J gave up 4 bases; unmatched junction bases: 3. DNA for the CDR3: TGTGCCAGCAGCTTTCTAGCGGGGACCACCGGGGAGCTGTTTTTT. Translation gives CASSFLAGTTGELFF.

This clonotype showed up just a few times. CDR3: CATSDIRHTGELFF. Here the CDR3 DNA reads TGTGCCACCAGTGACATCCGGCACACCGGGGAGCTGTTTTTT. The genes are TRBV24-1 and TRBJ2-2; D gene uncertain. The CDR3 consists of 14 residues. Germline assignment: CDR1 KGHDR and CDR2 SFDVKD. Trimming cost V 4 bases and J 3 bases, with 8 bases left between them.

The rearrangement uses TRBV7-2 and TRBJ1-2; no clear D. Between the trimmed V and J ends, which lost 5 bases and 8 bases, there was a span of 21 bases. The CDR3 extends over 15 amino acids. Germline CDR1 reads SGHTA; CDR2 reads FQGNSA. The CDR3 reads CASSLQNAIGQGYTF. The CDR3, as DNA: TGTGCCAGCAGCCTACAAAACGCGATAGGCCAGGGCTACACCTTC. Full variable domain (missing parts from reference TRBV7-2 and TRBJ1-2): GAGVSQSPSNKVTEKGKDVELRCDPISGHTALYWYRQSLGQGLEFLIYFQGNSAPDKSGLPSDRFSAERTGGSVSTLTIQRTQQEDSAVYLCASSLQNAIGQGYTFGSGTRLTVV.

This clonotype was counted many times. The genes are TRBV7-2 and TRBJ2-3; D call uncertain. The germline gives CDR1 SGHTA, CDR2 FQGNSA. The CDR3 has 14 residues. V shed 2 bases and J shed 2 bases, with 8 bases lying between them. The CDR3 region is CASSLYGPTDTQYF. In DNA form, the CDR3 reads TGTGCCAGCAGCTTATACGGCCCCACAGATACGCAGTATTTT.

The chain is built from TRBV7-9 and TRBJ1-1, with D perhaps TRBD1 (5 bases). Germline values: CDR1 SEHNR, CDR2 FQNEAQ (reference sequence). The CDR3 has 12 amino acids. V gave up 1 base and J gave up 10 bases, with 10 bases separating them. In nucleotides, the CDR3 is TGTGCCAGCAGCTTAGAAAGGGGTAGAGCTTTCTTT. Protein product: CASSLERGRAFF.

This chain uses TRBV19 with TRBJ2-5; 11 bases line up with TRBD2. J gave up 2 bases and V 4 bases, and 3 bases lay outside the gene matches. Germline V gene sequence: CDR1 LNHDA, CDR2 SQIVND (reference sequence). The CDR3 spans 15 residues. The CDR3 coding sequence is TGTGCCAGTAGTAAGAGACTAGCGGGGCAAGAGACCCAGTACTTC. Translating it yields CASSKRLAGQETQYF.

The J gene is TRBJ2-7, the V gene TRBV5-4, with TRBD1 identical over 8 bases. Trimming took 6 bases from V and 7 from J; bases not matched to a gene: 9. The CDR3 extends over 13 amino acids. Germline values: CDR1 SGHNT, CDR2 YYREEE (reference sequence). The CDR3 is CASTDDRGREQYV. CDR3 sequence (DNA): TGTGCCAGCACCGACGACAGGGGACGGGAGCAGTACGTC.

V gene TRBV12-3 or TRBV12-4 combines with J gene TRBJ2-1; D unresolved. V gave up 2 bases and J gave up 8 bases, with 7 bases separating them. The CDR3 spans 12 residues. The DNA for the CDR3 is TGTGCCAGCAGTTTAAGGGCGGATGAGCAGTTCTTC. As protein: CASSLRADEQFF.

Only a few counts were recorded for this clonotype. V gene TRBV4-3 combines with J gene TRBJ1-6; D remains ambiguous. The CDR3 loop spans 15 amino acids. The ends were cut back, 0 bases at V and 10 bases at J, with 13 bases in the middle. Germline lookup yields CDR1 LGHNA and CDR2 YSLEER. The CDR3 DNA follows: TGCGCCAGCAGCCAAGATAAGGTCAGAGGCTCACCCCTCCACTTT. Translation gives CASSQDKVRGSPLHF.

This clonotype was recorded a few times. The J gene is TRBJ1-6, the V gene TRBV4-3, with D unclear. V lost 3 bases, J lost 3 bases, and 0 bases lay in between. The length of the CDR3 is 12 residues. Germline assignment: CDR1 LGHNA and CDR2 YSLEER. CDR3 in amino acids: CASSHYNSPLHF. The CDR3 DNA follows: TGCGCCAGCAGCCACTATAATTCACCCCTCCACTTT.

The chain carries TRBV9 and TRBJ2-3, with D unclear. Germline V gene data show CDR1 as SGDLS and CDR2 as YYNGEE. This CDR3 has 14 amino acids. Trimming removed 4 bases at V and 1 base at J, with 10 bases between. CDR3 nucleotides: TGTGCCAGCAGCTTCAAGGGTGGCACAGATACGCAGTATTTT. Its translation is CASSFKGGTDTQYF.

This clonotype has more than one count but fewer than ten. This sequence joins TRBV28 and TRBJ1-2; D call uncertain. CDR3 length: 15 amino acids. Germline CDR1 is MDHEN and CDR2 is SYDVKM. The V end lost 4 bases, the J end lost 4 bases, and 16 bases lay between the germline ends. The CDR3 reads CASSSSGRRLYGYTF. The CDR3 DNA reads as TGTGCCAGCAGTTCCTCGGGCAGGAGACTCTATGGCTACACCTTC.

The chain is built from TRBV5-1 and TRBJ2-1; 9 bases map to TRBD2. J lost 0 bases, V lost 0 bases, and 7 bases had no gene match. There are 18 residues in the CDR3. CDR1 and CDR2 from the germline V gene are SGHRS and YFSETQ. This CDR3 reads CASSLDTSGRSSYNEQFF. For the CDR3, the DNA is TGCGCCAGCAGCTTGGATACTAGCGGGCGTAGCTCCTACAATGAGCAGTTCTTC.

This clonotype was found a few times. The CDR3 here is CASTSYGGGSGNTIYF. CDR3 sequence (DNA): TGTGCCAGCACCAGTTACGGGGGCGGCTCTGGAAACACCATATATTTT. This rearrangement joins TRBV5-4 to TRBJ1-3; tentatively, D is TRBD1 (6 bases). The CDR3 consists of 16 residues. Germline CDR1 and CDR2: SGHNT and YYREEE (reference sequence). The V and J ends lost 6 bases and 0 bases respectively, with 16 bases between them.

This clonotype showed up just a few times. Here the CDR3 DNA reads TGTGCCAGCGACCCTGCGTACACCGGGGAGCTGTTTTTT. This gives the protein CASDPAYTGELFF. The chain uses TRBV6-2 or TRBV6-3 and TRBJ2-2; D ambiguous. Germline CDR1 is MNHEY and CDR2 is SVGEGT. The CDR3 length is 13 residues. V was pared by 8 bases and J by 3 bases, with 10 bases between.

The J gene is TRBJ2-7, the V gene TRBV30, with D perhaps TRBD1 (5 bases). CDR1 is GTSNPN, CDR2 SVGIG, per germline (reference sequence). With 5 bases removed from V and 7 bases from J, the gap between germline ends came to 18 bases. The CDR3 totals 13 residues. The CDR3 DNA reads TGTGCCTGGGGGTACAGGAAGGGTAGGGAGCAGTACTTC. It codes for CAWGYRKGREQYF.

CDR3 sequence (DNA): TGTGCCATCGCTGGGGGGGGACAGGGCGGTCAGCCCCAGCATTTT. It specifies CAIAGGGQGGQPQHF. The chain combines TRBV10-3 with TRBJ1-5, with TRBD1 identical over 9 bases. The junction had 11 bases not matched to a gene; V was cut back by 8 bases and J by 6 bases. This CDR3 comprises 15 residues. Germline CDR1 is ENHRY and CDR2 is SYGVKD.

The gene calls are TRBV3-1 and TRBJ2-2; a weak D match, TRBD2 (6 bases). The CDR3 totals 15 residues. The germline CDR1 and CDR2 sequences are LGHDT and YNNKEL (reference sequence). V was shortened by 2 bases and J by 1 base, with 8 bases between the two germline ends. CDR3 coding DNA: TGTGCCAGCAGCCAATTAGCGGTGAACACCGGGGAGCTGTTTTTT. It yields the protein CASSQLAVNTGELFF.

Only a few counts were recorded for this clonotype. The J gene is TRBJ1-1, the V gene TRBV3-1, with 7 bases that match TRBD1. V lost 3 bases, J lost 1 base, and 11 bases stayed unmatched. The germline V gene encodes CDR1 LGHDT and CDR2 YNNKEL (reference sequence). This CDR3 spans 17 amino acids. The CDR3: CASSQPRWRGQNTEAFF. The CDR3 DNA follows: TGTGCCAGCAGCCAGCCTCGGTGGAGGGGGCAGAACACTGAAGCTTTCTTT. Looking up the rest from reference TRBV3-1 and TRBJ1-1 gives the full variable domain: DTAVSQTPKYLVTQMGNDKSIKCEQNLGHDTMYWYKQDSKKFLKIMFSYNNKELIINETVPNRFSPKSPDKAHLNLHINSLELGDSAVYFCASSQPRWRGQNTEAFFGQGTRLTVV.